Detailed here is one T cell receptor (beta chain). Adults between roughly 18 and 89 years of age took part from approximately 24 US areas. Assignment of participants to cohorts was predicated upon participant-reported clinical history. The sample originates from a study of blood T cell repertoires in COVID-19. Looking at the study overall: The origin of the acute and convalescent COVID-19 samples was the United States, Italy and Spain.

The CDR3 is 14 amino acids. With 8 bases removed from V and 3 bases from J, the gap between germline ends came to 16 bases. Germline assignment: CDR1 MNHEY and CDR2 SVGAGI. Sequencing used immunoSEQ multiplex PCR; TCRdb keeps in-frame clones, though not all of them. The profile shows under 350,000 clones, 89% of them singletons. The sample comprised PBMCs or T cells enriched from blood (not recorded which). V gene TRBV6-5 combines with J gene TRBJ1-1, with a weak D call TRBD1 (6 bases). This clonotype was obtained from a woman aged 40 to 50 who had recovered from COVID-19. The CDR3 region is CASDQGLGDTEAFF. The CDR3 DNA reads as TGTGCCAGCGACCAGGGGTTGGGGGACACTGAAGCTTTCTTT.